This is a list of T cell receptor beta chains from one sample in a study of T cells in Graves' hyperthyroidism and ophthalmopathy. Each CDR3 protein gets one entry after TCRdb re-called the multiplex PCR reads with MiXCR. The sample holds approximately 870,000 distinct CDR3 sequences, over 35% seen once. The sequencing sample was made of blood. These receptors originate from a man between 18 and 29 years old with Graves' hyperthyroidism. Each CDR3 is given with its conserved first and last residue. The D gene is left open where the match is weak. Clone size is shown for a subset of rows, as once, few, many or a class of expanded clone.

d_gene: -; v_gene: TRBV7-9; abundance: -; j_gene: TRBJ2-2; CDR3nt: TGTGCCAGCAGCTTCGGGACGAAGGAGCTGTTTTTT; CDR3aa: CASSFGTKELFF
d_gene: -; v_gene: TRBV9; abundance: few; j_gene: TRBJ1-2; CDR3nt: TGTGCCAGCAGCGTAGGGCAAAACTATGGCTACACCTTC; CDR3aa: CASSVGQNYGYTF
d_gene: -; v_gene: TRBV7-2; abundance: many; j_gene: TRBJ1-1; CDR3nt: TGTGCCAGCAGCCGACAGACCACTGAAGCTTTCTTT; CDR3aa: CASSRQTTEAFF
d_gene: TRBD1; v_gene: TRBV29-1; abundance: many; j_gene: TRBJ2-2; CDR3nt: TGCAGCGTCCCCGGGACAGAGTACACCGGGGAGCTGTTTTTT; CDR3aa: CSVPGTEYTGELFF
d_gene: TRBD1; v_gene: TRBV5-5; abundance: -; j_gene: TRBJ2-6; CDR3nt: TGTGCCAGCAGCTTAACCCCCGGGACAGGCCTCTCTGGGGCCAACGTCCTGACTTTC; CDR3aa: CASSLTPGTGLSGANVLTF
d_gene: TRBD1; v_gene: TRBV10-3; abundance: once; j_gene: TRBJ1-4; CDR3nt: TGTGCCAGCAGACAGACAGGGCAATATGAAAAACTGTTTTTT; CDR3aa: CASRQTGQYEKLFF
d_gene: -; v_gene: TRBV7-9; abundance: -; j_gene: TRBJ2-7; CDR3nt: TGTGCCAGCAGCGAGCAGGGTTCTGACGAGCAGTACTTC; CDR3aa: CASSEQGSDEQYF
d_gene: -; v_gene: TRBV19; abundance: -; j_gene: TRBJ1-1; CDR3nt: TGTGCCAGTAGCCCCAGGGGCACGGGGAGGGACACTGAAGCTTTCTTT; CDR3aa: CASSPRGTGRDTEAFF
d_gene: TRBD2; v_gene: TRBV5-1; abundance: -; j_gene: TRBJ2-7; CDR3nt: TGCGCCAGCAGCTTGTGGCTAGCGGGAGTTTACGAGCAGTACTTC; CDR3aa: CASSLWLAGVYEQYF
d_gene: TRBD1; v_gene: TRBV19; abundance: -; j_gene: TRBJ1-1; CDR3nt: TGTGCCAGTAGTACCGAGCGAGGGGGCGCCGGGACTGAAGCTTTCTTT; CDR3aa: CASSTERGGAGTEAFF
d_gene: -; v_gene: TRBV10-3; abundance: -; j_gene: TRBJ2-7; CDR3nt: TGTGCCATCAGTCCCAGGTCTGCTGATCTAGGGGAGCAGTACTTC; CDR3aa: CAISPRSADLGEQYF
d_gene: -; v_gene: TRBV2; abundance: many; j_gene: TRBJ1-1; CDR3nt: TGTGCCAGCCAGGGGCCGGGGAACACTGAAGCTTTCTTT; CDR3aa: CASQGPGNTEAFF
d_gene: -; v_gene: TRBV5-5; abundance: many; j_gene: TRBJ1-1; CDR3nt: TGTGCCAGCACCTTGGGGACTGAAGCTTTCTTT; CDR3aa: CASTLGTEAFF
d_gene: -; v_gene: TRBV7-6; abundance: -; j_gene: TRBJ1-5; CDR3nt: TGTGCCAGCAGCTTAGGATTGGGTTCTAGCAATCAGCCCCAGCATTTT; CDR3aa: CASSLGLGSSNQPQHF
d_gene: -; v_gene: TRBV10-3; abundance: -; j_gene: TRBJ1-2; CDR3nt: TGTGCCATCAGAGGACGGGGATTTTATGGCTACACCTTC; CDR3aa: CAIRGRGFYGYTF
d_gene: -; v_gene: TRBV4-2; abundance: -; j_gene: TRBJ2-7; CDR3nt: TGTGCCAGCAGCCAAGATTTGGCAGACCGGTCCTACGAGCAGTACTTC; CDR3aa: CASSQDLADRSYEQYF
d_gene: TRBD1; v_gene: TRBV7-2; abundance: few; j_gene: TRBJ1-5; CDR3nt: TGTGCCAGCAGCTTAGAGACAGGGGTGAATCAGCCCCAGCATTTT; CDR3aa: CASSLETGVNQPQHF
d_gene: TRBD2; v_gene: TRBV9; abundance: -; j_gene: TRBJ2-5; CDR3nt: TGTGCCAGCAGCCTCGGGACTAGCGGGAGGTTGGAGACCCAGTACTTC; CDR3aa: CASSLGTSGRLETQYF
d_gene: -; v_gene: TRBV12-3/TRBV12-4; abundance: few; j_gene: TRBJ1-5; CDR3nt: TGTGCCAGCAGCTCTGTCGACACCCAGCATTTT; CDR3aa: CASSSVDTQHF
d_gene: TRBD1; v_gene: TRBV5-5; abundance: few; j_gene: TRBJ1-4; CDR3nt: TGTGCCAGCAGCCCCGCGACAGGGCCATTGGAAAAACTGTTTTTT; CDR3aa: CASSPATGPLEKLFF
d_gene: -; v_gene: TRBV29-1; abundance: many; j_gene: TRBJ2-5; CDR3nt: TGCAGCGTCCTCCGGGGCCAAGAGACCCAGTACTTC; CDR3aa: CSVLRGQETQYF
d_gene: -; v_gene: TRBV18; abundance: few; j_gene: TRBJ1-1; CDR3nt: TGTGCCAGCTCACCACCGCTGGGGACTGAAGCTTTCTTT; CDR3aa: CASSPPLGTEAFF
d_gene: TRBD1; v_gene: TRBV6-5; abundance: many; j_gene: TRBJ1-5; CDR3nt: TGTGCCAGCAGCCCAGACAGGGCAAATCAGCCCCAGCATTTT; CDR3aa: CASSPDRANQPQHF
d_gene: TRBD1; v_gene: TRBV19; abundance: -; j_gene: TRBJ2-6; CDR3nt: TGTGCCAGTAGTATAGGCGGGACAGGGGTCACTGAAGCTTTC; CDR3aa: CASSIGGTGVTEAF
d_gene: -; v_gene: TRBV10-3; abundance: many; j_gene: TRBJ1-1; CDR3nt: TGTGCCATCAGGCTTCCGGGGGCAGGTGAAGCTTTCTTT; CDR3aa: CAIRLPGAGEAFF
d_gene: -; v_gene: TRBV7-8; abundance: -; j_gene: TRBJ1-6; CDR3nt: TGTGCCAGCGGCGAGCTGTTCTCCTATAATTCATCCCTCGACTTT; CDR3aa: CASGELFSYNSSLDF
d_gene: TRBD2; v_gene: TRBV9; abundance: -; j_gene: TRBJ2-5; CDR3nt: TGTGCCAGCAGCTCGGATAGCGGGATTCAAGAGACCCAGTACTTC; CDR3aa: CASSSDSGIQETQYF
d_gene: -; v_gene: TRBV19; abundance: -; j_gene: TRBJ2-5; CDR3nt: TGTGCCAGTAGTATCCTGGGGGGAGAGACCCAGTACTTC; CDR3aa: CASSILGGETQYF
d_gene: -; v_gene: TRBV7-2; abundance: many; j_gene: TRBJ1-1; CDR3nt: TGTGCCAGCAGCCCCCAGTATCGGACTGAAGCTTTCTTT; CDR3aa: CASSPQYRTEAFF
d_gene: TRBD2; v_gene: TRBV19; abundance: -; j_gene: TRBJ2-7; CDR3nt: TGTGCCAGTAGTACTACCGGACTAGCGGTCTACGAGCAGTACTTC; CDR3aa: CASSTTGLAVYEQYF